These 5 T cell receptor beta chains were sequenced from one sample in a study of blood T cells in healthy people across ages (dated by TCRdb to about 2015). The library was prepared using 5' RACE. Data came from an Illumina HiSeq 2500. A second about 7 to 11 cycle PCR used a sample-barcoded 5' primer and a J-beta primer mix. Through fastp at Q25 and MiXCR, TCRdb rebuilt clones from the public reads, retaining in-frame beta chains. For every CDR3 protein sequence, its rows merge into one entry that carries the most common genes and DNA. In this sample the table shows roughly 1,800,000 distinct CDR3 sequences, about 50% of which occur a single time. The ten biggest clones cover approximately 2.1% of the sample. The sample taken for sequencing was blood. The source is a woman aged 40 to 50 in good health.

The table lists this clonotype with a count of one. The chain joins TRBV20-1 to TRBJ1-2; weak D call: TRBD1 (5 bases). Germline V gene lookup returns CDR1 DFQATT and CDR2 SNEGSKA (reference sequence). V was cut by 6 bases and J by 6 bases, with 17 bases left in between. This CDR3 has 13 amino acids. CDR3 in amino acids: CSAVAGNEDGYTF. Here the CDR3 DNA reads TGCAGTGCCGTCGCAGGGAACGAAGATGGCTACACCTTC.

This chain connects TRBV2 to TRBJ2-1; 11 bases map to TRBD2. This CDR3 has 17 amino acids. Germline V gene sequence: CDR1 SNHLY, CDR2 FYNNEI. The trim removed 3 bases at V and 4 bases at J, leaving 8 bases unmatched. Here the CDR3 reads CASSDSGGVFLYNEQFF. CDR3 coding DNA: TGTGCCAGCAGTGATAGCGGGGGGGTCTTCTTGTACAATGAGCAGTTCTTC.

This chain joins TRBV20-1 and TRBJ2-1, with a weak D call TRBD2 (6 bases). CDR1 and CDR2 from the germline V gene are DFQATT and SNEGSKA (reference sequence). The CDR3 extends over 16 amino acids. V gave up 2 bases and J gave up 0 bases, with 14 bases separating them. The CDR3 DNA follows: TGCAGTGCTAGAAATAATGCGGGGAGCTCCTACAATGAGCAGTTCTTC. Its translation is CSARNNAGSSYNEQFF.

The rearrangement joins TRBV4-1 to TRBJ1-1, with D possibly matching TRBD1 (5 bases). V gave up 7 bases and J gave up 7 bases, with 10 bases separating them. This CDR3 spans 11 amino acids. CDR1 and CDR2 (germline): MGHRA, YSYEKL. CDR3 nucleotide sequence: TGCGCCAGCAAACAGGAAAGTGAAGCTTTCTTT. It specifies CASKQESEAFF.

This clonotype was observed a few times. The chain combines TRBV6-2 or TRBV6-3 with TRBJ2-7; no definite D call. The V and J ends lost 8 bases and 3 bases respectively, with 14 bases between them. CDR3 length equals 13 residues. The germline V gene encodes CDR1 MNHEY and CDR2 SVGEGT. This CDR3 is CASCPGRNYEQYF. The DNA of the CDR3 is TGTGCCAGCTGCCCAGGACGGAACTACGAGCAGTACTTC.